This T cell receptor (beta chain) was retrieved from a study of T cell responses to AZD1222 COVID-19 vaccine. Produced via immunoSEQ multiplex PCR; TCRdb's table is partial and in-frame only. The table has more than 250,000 clones, 85% to 95% seen once. The CDR3 spans 15 residues. This clone is a singleton in its sample. Its antigen is not known. Findings and caveats of the study: Increased Spike-specific TCR breadth and depth were observed after two AZD1222 doses.

This receptor was identified in an adult in good health. The sequenced sample was peripheral blood, obtained on day 0 of AZD1222 vaccination. The V call is TRBV21-1, the J call TRBJ2-2; TRBD2 was called by the table and not checked on the DNA. TRBV21-1 constitutes a pseudogene. The chain's CDR3 is CASSDKRGGTGELFF. The CDR3 coding sequence is TGTGCCAGCAGCGACAAGCGGGGGGGCACCGGGGAGCTGTTTTTT.